The rows below give T cell receptor beta chains drawn from one sample of a study of T cell repertoires in cytomegalovirus infection. Each CDR3 protein gets one entry after TCRdb re-called the reads with MiXCR. Altogether approximately 470,000 distinct CDR3 sequences are present, about 42% being singletons, with the ten largest covering 35% to 50%. Their antigen targets remain unknown. Sequencing was performed on cultured PBMCs, taken from culture after CMV antigen stimulation. The receptors were sampled from a human donor in good health (CMV status not recorded). Some clones in this sample may be carry-over from other donors' samples. The CDR3 runs from the conserved cysteine through the conserved F or W. A D gene is named only where the DNA matches it firmly. Rows give clone size only sometimes, using once, few, many, or a class for an expanded clone.

clone_size	v_call	d_call	j_call	cdr3_aa	cdr3_nt
few	TRBV7-6	-	TRBJ2-5	CASSLSSSAQKETQYF	TGTGCCAGCAGCTTAAGTTCCTCGGCTCAAAAAGAGACCCAGTACTTC
-	TRBV6-6	TRBD1	TRBJ2-5	CASRVGQGSETQYF	TGTGCCAGCAGAGTAGGACAGGGATCGGAGACCCAGTACTTC
-	TRBV5-6	-	TRBJ2-7	CASSSGVDGEQYF	TGTGCCAGCAGCTCCGGGGTGGATGGGGAGCAGTACTTC
-	TRBV6-1	-	TRBJ1-5	CASRNSGNQPQHF	TGTGCCAGCAGAAACAGTGGAAATCAGCCCCAGCATTTT
-	TRBV5-1	TRBD2	TRBJ2-1	CASSLNLRVPSGRISYNEQFF	TGCGCCAGCAGCTTGAATCTCAGGGTCCCTAGCGGGAGGATCTCCTACAATGAGCAGTTCTTC
-	TRBV29-1	-	TRBJ2-6	CSARYSSGANVLTF	TGCAGCGCCCGATACAGCTCTGGGGCCAACGTCCTGACTTTC
many	TRBV7-2	-	TRBJ2-3	CASSLSRGTQYF	TGTGCCAGCAGCTTATCGCGGGGTACGCAGTATTTT
-	TRBV6-5	TRBD2	TRBJ2-5	CASRRGLVETQYF	TGTGCCAGCAGACGGGGACTAGTAGAGACCCAGTACTTC
-	TRBV6-5	-	TRBJ2-1	CASGGEAEQFF	TGTGCCAGCGGGGGAGAGGCTGAGCAGTTCTTC
-	TRBV5-4	-	TRBJ2-5	CASSLRTGLQETQYF	TGTGCCAGCAGCCTCCGAACAGGGCTCCAAGAGACCCAGTACTTC
-	TRBV11-2	-	TRBJ2-7	CASGQGGQYF	TGTGCCAGCGGGCAAGGGGGGCAGTACTTC
few	TRBV7-2	-	TRBJ2-3	CASSYLRDTQYF	TGTGCCAGCAGCTACCTCCGGGATACGCAGTATTTT
-	TRBV6-1	-	TRBJ1-3	CAIQGFLDTIYF	TGTGCCATTCAGGGGTTTTTAGACACCATATATTTT
-	TRBV18	-	TRBJ1-1	CASSPTNTEAFF	TGTGCCAGCTCACCGACGAACACTGAAGCTTTCTTT
-	TRBV19	TRBD2	TRBJ2-7	CASSISYSGVGDEQYF	TGTGCCAGTAGTATTAGTTATAGCGGGGTCGGAGACGAGCAGTACTTC
once	TRBV2	TRBD1	TRBJ2-7	CASSASGQGALEQYF	TGTGCCAGCAGTGCATCGGGACAGGGGGCGCTTGAGCAGTACTTC
-	TRBV6-1	TRBD1	TRBJ2-7	CASSFQQGGLEQYF	TGTGCCAGCAGTTTCCAACAGGGGGGCTTAGAGCAGTACTTC
-	TRBV20-1	-	TRBJ2-2	CSARDHSASYGELFF	TGCAGTGCTAGAGATCATAGCGCTAGCTACGGGGAGCTGTTTTTT
-	TRBV12-3/TRBV12-4	TRBD2	TRBJ2-3	CASGGLAGEIPTDTQYF	TGTGCCAGCGGGGGACTAGCGGGAGAAATCCCTACAGATACGCAGTATTTT
-	TRBV6-8	-	TRBJ2-5	CASSYVGFQYF	TGTGCCAGCAGCTATGTAGGGTTCCAGTACTTC